This T cell receptor (beta chain) was sequenced in a study of graft-versus-host responses after intestinal transplantation (dated by TCRdb to 2020 to 2023). Regarding the complete study: Recipients received multivisceral, liver-intestinal, or isolated intestinal transplants. After intestinal transplantation, graft-versus-host and host-versus-graft alloreactive T cell clones in the graft, circulation and bone marrow were tracked using bulk TCR-beta CDR3 sequencing. The cohort enrolled about 23 intestinal transplant recipients, one of whom was a retransplant, and a few patients without pretransplant specimens were excluded. Rather than being sequenced by the commercial service, samples from three later patients were sequenced in-house on an Illumina MiSeq and processed with MiXCR. Alloreactive clones were identified by sequencing pre-transplant mixed lymphocyte reaction products and comparing them with unstimulated pre-transplant donor and recipient T cells. A peak of at least 4% donor T cells among recipient peripheral blood mononuclear cells was the definition used for donor T cell macrochimerism. Every recipient was given anti-thymocyte globulin induction, then maintenance tacrolimus and steroids for about three years.

The time point label, read with the paper, signifies: cells obtained before transplantation from donor or recipient. CD3+CD4+ and CD3+CD8+ populations were FACS-sorted from unstimulated pre-transplant donor and recipient cells taken from spleen or lymph nodes. The method behind the library was the immunoSEQ multiplex PCR assay. In most patients, genomic DNA was isolated using the Qiagen DNeasy Blood and Tissue Kit and sent frozen to Adaptive Biotechnologies for TCR sequencing. Adaptive Biotechnologies carried out high-throughput TCR-beta CDR3 sequencing of genomic DNA for most patients. Regarding the original processing steps: TCR sequencing data were retrieved from Adaptive's ImmunoSEQ software for roughly 17 patients, whereas three other patients were processed with MiXCR and VDJtools. To correct CD4 versus CD8 sorting errors, sequences present in both subsets at a frequency ratio below 5:1 were removed. CDR3 nucleotide sequences shared between donor and recipient were removed because the origin of such sequences could not be assigned. At least 2-fold expansion over unstimulated cells and a minimum CFSE-low frequency of 0.002% (template counts) or 0.001% (read counts) were required for clones to be classified as alloreactive. A clone was considered mappable if detected in the sequenced pre-transplant spleen, lymph node, or MLR CFSE-low populations of the donor or recipient. Cumulative frequency of alloreactive clones was calculated as a percentage of all sequences weighted by copy number. TCRdb took over this immuneACCESS table, retaining in-frame rearrangements with V and J assigned. Such tables are incomplete; in checked studies, under half of the missing clones stem from an unresolved V gene, and the remainder is unexplained. V and J calls and clone size are copied from that table; D and trimming were computed from the DNA. Here the sample has approximately 110,000 clones; 93% occur a single time. 1.2% of the sample comes from the top ten.

The CDR3 holds 13 amino acids from the cysteine to the phenylalanine. Only the CDR3 DNA stays, 39 bases, in frame from base 1. V is reduced by 8 bases and J by 0 bases, leaving a spacing of 8 bases between them. CDR1 MNHNS and CDR2 SASEGT were looked up in the germline V gene. Results and caveats for the whole study, not just this receptor: Conclusions were limited by the relatively low number and heterogeneity of intestinal transplant patients. Early after transplant, peak levels of circulating GvH clones were found to be associated with declines in HvG clones. GvH clones were detected in recipient bone marrow, and some of these GvH clones were observed earlier in ileal mucosa or blood, consistent with an intestinal mucosal origin. High GvH to HvG T cell clonal ratios were observed in the allografts of patients with donor T cell macrochimerism.

A remark on this clone: Its recognized antigen is unknown. Per-base quality was not reported, and no clone a single base away is much larger than it.

This receptor chain uses TRBV6-1 and TRBJ1-3, with the D gene not confidently named. Source: unstimulated CD8+ T cells sorted from spleen or lymph node cells, taken before transplant. The receptor was isolated from a human donor who was the organ donor for an intestinal transplant. CDR3 loop: CASYDTSGNTIYF. The DNA sequence is TGTGCCAGCTATGACACCTCTGGAAACACCATATATTTT.